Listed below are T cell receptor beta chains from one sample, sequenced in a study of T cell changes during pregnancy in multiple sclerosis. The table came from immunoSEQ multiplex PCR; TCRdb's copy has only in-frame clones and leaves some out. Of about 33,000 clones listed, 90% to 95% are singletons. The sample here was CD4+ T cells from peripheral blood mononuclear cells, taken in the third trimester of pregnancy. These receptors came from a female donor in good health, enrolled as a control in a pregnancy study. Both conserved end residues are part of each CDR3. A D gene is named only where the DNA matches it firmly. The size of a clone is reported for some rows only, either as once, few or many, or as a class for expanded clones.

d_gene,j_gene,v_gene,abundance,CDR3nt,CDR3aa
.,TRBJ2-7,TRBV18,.,TGTGCCAGCTCACCACCGGTGGCGGGAGAGCAGTACTTC,CASSPPVAGEQYF
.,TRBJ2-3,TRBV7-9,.,TGTGCCAGCAGTTCTAATCGACTAGGCGGGTCAGATACGCAGTATTTT,CASSSNRLGGSDTQYF
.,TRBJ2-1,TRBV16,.,TGTGCCAGCAGCCAGAACGGCTACAATGAGCAGTTCTTC,CASSQNGYNEQFF
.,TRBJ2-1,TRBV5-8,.,TGTGCCAGCGTTCCCCGGGAGCGATCGTACAATGAGCAGTTCTTC,CASVPRERSYNEQFF
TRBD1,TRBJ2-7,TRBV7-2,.,TGTGCCAGCAGCCTAAGCCAGGGGGAAGAGCAGTACTTC,CASSLSQGEEQYF
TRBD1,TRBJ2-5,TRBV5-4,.,TGTGCCAGCAGCTCCGACAGGGGATGGGAGACCCAGTACTTC,CASSSDRGWETQYF
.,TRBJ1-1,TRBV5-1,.,TGCGCCAGCAGCTTGGTGGCGGAGGTCGCCGAAGCTTTCTTT,CASSLVAEVAEAFF
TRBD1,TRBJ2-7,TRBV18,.,TGTGCCAGCTCACCAGGTCCGGGACAGGGGGCGCGGGAGCAGTACTTC,CASSPGPGQGAREQYF
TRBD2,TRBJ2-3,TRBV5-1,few,TGCGCCAGCAGCTTAACGCGGGGGGGCCAAGATACGCAGTATTTT,CASSLTRGGQDTQYF
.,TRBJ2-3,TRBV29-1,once,TGCAGCGTTGGCCCAGGGGCCAATACAGATACGCAGTATTTT,CSVGPGANTDTQYF
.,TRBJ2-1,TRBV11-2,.,TGTGCCAGCAGCTTTCTAGCTTACAATGAGCAGTTCTTC,CASSFLAYNEQFF
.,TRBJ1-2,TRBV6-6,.,TGTGCCAGCAGTTACCTTGGCTACACCTTC,CASSYLGYTF
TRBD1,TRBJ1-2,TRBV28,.,TGTGCCAGCAGTTTAGTGGGACAGGGTACTGGCTACACCTTC,CASSLVGQGTGYTF
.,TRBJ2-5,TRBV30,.,TGTGCCTGGAGTACGACAGGTCAAGAGACCCAGTACTTC,CAWSTTGQETQYF
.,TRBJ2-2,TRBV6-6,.,TGTGCCAGCAGCAAAGGTCTCGGGAAGGGGGAGCTGTTTTTT,CASSKGLGKGELFF
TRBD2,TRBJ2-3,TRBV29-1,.,TGCAGCGTTGGGTCCCGGGAGGCAAGCACAGATACGCAGTATTTT,CSVGSREASTDTQYF
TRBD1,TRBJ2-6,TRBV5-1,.,TGCGCCAGCAGCCCAGGGGGTCCCGGGGCCAACGTCCTGACTTTC,CASSPGGPGANVLTF
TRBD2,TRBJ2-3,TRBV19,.,TGTGCCAGTAGTATTAGGAGGGGGACTAGCGGGGCGAGCACAGATACGCAGTATTTT,CASSIRRGTSGASTDTQYF
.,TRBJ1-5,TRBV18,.,TGTGCCAGCTCACTAGAAGGGGAACGGCCCCAGCATTTT,CASSLEGERPQHF
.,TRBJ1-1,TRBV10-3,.,TGTGCCATCAGTGACCGGGGGACAGCTTTCTTT,CAISDRGTAFF
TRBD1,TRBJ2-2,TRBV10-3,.,TGTGCCATAACAGGGGGCGCGGACACCGGGGAGCTGTTTTTT,CAITGGADTGELFF
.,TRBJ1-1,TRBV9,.,TGTGCCAGCAGCGTAGACGTGGCGCCCCACGGGGTGAACACTGAAGCTTTCTTT,CASSVDVAPHGVNTEAFF